A single T cell receptor (beta chain) is shown here with its context. Its target is not known. TCRdb's table, derived via immunoSEQ multiplex PCR, lists solely in-frame clones and lacks some. The sample yields tens of thousands of clones, about 91% seen once. Germline trimming cut 5 bases from V and 9 bases from J; bases unmatched to any gene: 10. The length of the CDR3 is 14 residues. CDR1 is MNHEY, CDR2 SVGAGI, per germline. The data were taken from a study of T cell responses to AZD1222 COVID-19 vaccine. The study, taken as a whole, reports: In the spike-specific TCR repertoire, nearly half reportedly target unmutated variant regions. Among the donors, most were white British and more were female, and clonal diversity was possibly underestimated. Increased Spike-specific TCR breadth and depth were observed after two AZD1222 doses.

This clonotype was obtained from an adult who received the AZD1222 COVID-19 vaccine. This specimen consisted of peripheral blood, obtained 28 days after the second AZD1222 dose. The chain links TRBV6-5 to TRBJ1-5, with 7 positions matching TRBD1. CDR3 DNA: TGTGCCAGCAGTACGGAAAGACAGGGTCGGCCCCAGCATTTT. This encodes CASSTERQGRPQHF.